Below are 12 T cell receptor beta chains sequenced from a single sample in a study of beta chain features in type 1 diabetes (dated by TCRdb to the late 2010s). The library was built by means of the immunoSEQ multiplex PCR assay. All of the isolated RNA was reverse transcribed with the High Capacity cDNA Reverse Transcription Kit, so expressed TCRB transcripts were sequenced. TCRdb provides this immuneACCESS table in a form limited to in-frame rearrangements. Some clones are lacking; in checked studies, under half of them reflect an unresolved V gene, and why the rest are absent is not known. Across this sample there are approximately 340,000 clones, with about 14% seen only once. The ten largest clones add up to under 0.02% of the sample. Sequences were obtained from naive CD4+ T cells from blood. This specimen's cell subset or site label, interpreted: true naive CD4+ T cells. The receptors shown here come from a young woman in good health.

Notes on this clone: Distinct nucleotide sequences in the sample also encode this CDR3. For the CDR3, the DNA is TGCAGCGTTGAAGAACCTAGCGGGAGTCTCAATGAGCAGTTCTTC. Amino acids: CSVEEPSGSLNEQFF. The chain uses TRBV29-1 and TRBJ2-1; the match to TRBD2 covers 10 bases. CDR1 is SQVTM and CDR2 is ANQGSEA in the germline V gene. V shed 0 bases, J shed 6 bases, and the junction held 5 bases outside the gene matches. The CDR3 extends over 15 amino acids.

The rearrangement links TRBV29-1 to TRBJ1-2, with TRBD1 identical over 8 bases. V trimming: 0 bases; J trimming: 0 bases; junction bases outside the gene matches: 9. Germline values: CDR1 SQVTM, CDR2 ANQGSEA. This CDR3 spans 17 amino acids. CDR3 in amino acids: CSVEDRTGGLANYGYTF. The CDR3 DNA is TGCAGCGTTGAAGATAGAACAGGGGGATTGGCTAACTATGGCTACACCTTC.

The chain recombines TRBV28 with TRBJ2-5; D is unclear. Trimming shortened V by 6 bases and J by 0 bases, and 11 bases separated the two germline ends. The CDR3 covers 14 residues. CDR1 is MDHEN, CDR2 SYDVKM, per germline. CDR3 sequence: CASRSDRDQETQYF. CDR3 nucleotide sequence: TGTGCCAGCAGGTCCGATCGGGACCAAGAGACCCAGTACTTC. Together with reference TRBV28 and TRBJ2-5, the CDR3 gives the full variable domain: DVKVTQSSRYLVKRTGEKVFLECVQDMDHENMFWYRQDPGLGLRLIYFSYDVKMKEKGDIPEGYSVSREKKERFSLILESASTNQTSMYLCASRSDRDQETQYFGPGTRLLVL.

The rearrangement uses TRBV30 and TRBJ2-2; tentative D call: TRBD1 (6 bases). CDR3 length equals 13 residues. Trimming removed 8 bases at V and 1 base at J, with 11 bases between. Germline loops: CDR1 GTSNPN, CDR2 SVGIG (reference sequence). This CDR3 is CARGHWNTGELFF. DNA of the CDR3: TGTGCCCGGGGACACTGGAACACCGGGGAGCTGTTTTTT.

Only a few counts were recorded for this clone. The CDR3 region is CASSFMGVSHNEQFF. The CDR3 DNA reads as TGTGCCAGCAGCTTTATGGGAGTTAGCCACAATGAGCAGTTCTTC. The chain links TRBV7-2 to TRBJ2-1; tentatively, D is TRBD2 (5 bases). Trimming took off 3 bases at V and 5 bases at J, with 14 bases between the two ends. Germline assignment: CDR1 SGHTA and CDR2 FQGNSA. CDR3 length equals 15 residues.

This clone was counted between two and nine times. The V and J genes are TRBV4-3 and TRBJ2-7; 8 nucleotides agree with TRBD2. The ends lost 0 bases at V and 9 bases at J; junction bases unmatched: 10. The CDR3 has 15 amino acids. Germline V gives CDR1 LGHNA, CDR2 YSLEER. The CDR3 DNA follows: TGCGCCAGCAGCCAAGATTGGCGGGGGGATGTGGGGCAGTACTTC. Its protein is CASSQDWRGDVGQYF.

Note on this clone: Distinct nucleotide sequences in the sample also encode this CDR3. The rearrangement uses TRBV18 and TRBJ2-7; 7 positions match TRBD2. V was clipped by 6 bases and J by 3 bases; unmatched bases: 8. The germline V gene has CDR1 KGHSH and CDR2 LQKENI. The CDR3 contains 14 residues. The CDR3: CASSPPSGSYEQYF. The CDR3 nucleotides are TGTGCCAGCTCCCCGCCTAGCGGTAGCTACGAGCAGTACTTC.

This clone was counted between two and nine times. In DNA, the CDR3 is TGCAGCGTTTACGGGACAGGAAACTCTGGGGCCAACGTCCTGACTTTC. It yields the protein CSVYGTGNSGANVLTF. The rearrangement uses TRBV29-1 and TRBJ2-6, with TRBD1 matching 8 bases. V shed 5 bases and J 0 bases; nucleotides not matched to a gene: 6. Germline CDR1 and CDR2: SQVTM and ANQGSEA. The CDR3 length is 16 residues.

In its sample, this clone was seen a few times. This chain joins TRBV6-5 and TRBJ2-3; D perhaps matches TRBD2 (5 bases). The CDR3 totals 16 residues. V lost 0 bases and J 7 bases, leaving 17 bases between the germline ends. Germline V gives CDR1 MNHEY, CDR2 SVGAGI. The CDR3 bases are TGTGCCAGCAGTTACTCGATGGTTGGGAGAACATATACGCAGTATTTT. This translates into CASSYSMVGRTYTQYF.

This clone has a handful of counts. The CDR3 loop reads CASSMRDRLEQYF. CDR3 nucleotide sequence: TGTGCCAGTAGTATGCGCGACAGGCTCGAGCAGTACTTC. The chain combines TRBV19 with TRBJ2-7, with D tentatively TRBD1 (6 bases). Germline V gene sequence: CDR1 LNHDA, CDR2 SQIVND (reference sequence). Trimming removed 3 bases at V and 6 bases at J, with 12 bases between. The CDR3 spans 13 residues. Full variable domain (outside the CDR3, taken from reference TRBV19 and TRBJ2-7): DGGITQSPKYLFRKEGQNVTLSCEQNLNHDAMYWYRQDPGQGLRLIYYSQIVNDFQKGDIAEGYSVSREKKESFPLTVTSAQKNPTAFYLCASSMRDRLEQYFGPGTRLTVT.

A few counts support this clone. The rearrangement uses TRBV7-9 and TRBJ1-5; tentative D call: TRBD1 (6 bases). Between the trimmed V and J ends, which lost 3 bases and 0 bases, there was a span of 9 bases. The CDR3 length is 15 residues. Germline CDR1 SEHNR, CDR2 FQNEAQ (reference sequence). The CDR3 bases are TGTGCCAGCAGCTTCCGGGACAATAGCAATCAGCCCCAGCATTTT. It yields the protein CASSFRDNSNQPQHF.

This clone has a handful of counts. The chain recombines TRBV30 with TRBJ2-1; 12 bases agree with TRBD2. This CDR3 spans 17 amino acids. V lost 4 bases and J lost 8; bases outside the gene matches: 15. CDR1 and CDR2 from the germline V gene are GTSNPN and SVGIG (reference sequence). The chain's CDR3 is CAWTSDGLAGGLDEQFF. For the CDR3, the DNA is TGTGCCTGGACTTCCGACGGTCTAGCGGGAGGGTTAGATGAGCAGTTCTTC.